The 32 T cell receptor beta chains below all came from one sample that was sequenced in a study of cytomegalovirus exposure and HLA in healthy donors. The assay was immunoSEQ multiplex PCR, and TCRdb's table has in-frame clones only and misses some. The sample consists of about 130,000 clones, 85% to 90% of them appearing once. Sequenced: PBMCs. These receptors were obtained from a woman aged 18 to 35 in good health and CMV-seronegative.

CDR3 amino acids: CATSELKGAGNEKLFF. The CDR3 coding sequence is TGTGCCACCAGCGAACTTAAGGGGGCTGGTAATGAAAAACTGTTTTTT. This sequence joins TRBV15 and TRBJ1-4; 7 bases agree with TRBD1. The germline V gene has CDR1 LNHNV and CDR2 YYDKDF (reference sequence). V gave up 5 bases and J gave up 4 bases; unmatched junction bases: 10. This CDR3 contains 16 residues.

The chain combines TRBV27 with TRBJ2-6; a weak D match, TRBD1 (5 bases). Per germline, CDR1 MNHEY and CDR2 SMNVEV (reference sequence). CDR3 length: 13 amino acids. Trimming took off 1 base at V and 13 bases at J, with 11 bases between the two ends. CDR3 residues: CASSLWAAGVLTF. The DNA of the CDR3 is TGTGCCAGCAGTTTATGGGCCGCAGGGGTCCTGACTTTC.

The chain joins TRBV25-1 to TRBJ2-7, with D possibly matching TRBD1 (6 bases). The germline V gene encodes CDR1 MGHDK and CDR2 SYGVNS. V shed 0 bases and J shed 2 bases, with 8 bases lying between them. The CDR3 extends over 14 amino acids. CDR3 in amino acids: CASSEYRGPYEQYF. CDR3 DNA sequence: TGTGCCAGCAGTGAATACAGGGGACCCTACGAGCAGTACTTC.

The chain is built from TRBV28 and TRBJ1-1, with D uncertain. Germline V gives CDR1 MDHEN, CDR2 SYDVKM. The CDR3 covers 10 residues. Deletions cut 5 bases from V and 7 bases from J, with 5 bases between. The CDR3 region is CASSAIEAFF. The CDR3 DNA sequence: TGTGCCAGCAGTGCGATTGAAGCTTTCTTT. The full variable domain, in which reference TRBV28 and TRBJ1-1 provide the parts outside the CDR3, is DVKVTQSSRYLVKRTGEKVFLECVQDMDHENMFWYRQDPGLGLRLIYFSYDVKMKEKGDIPEGYSVSREKKERFSLILESASTNQTSMYLCASSAIEAFFGQGTRLTVV.

This clone appeared a single time. This chain uses TRBV7-2 with TRBJ1-2, with 9 positions matching TRBD1. The CDR3 sequence is 14 residues long. Germline lookup yields CDR1 SGHTA and CDR2 FQGNSA. Trimming took 5 bases from V and 7 from J; bases not matched to a gene: 8. The CDR3 DNA is TGTGCCAGCAGCCTCTACCGGGACAGGGTTGGCTACACCTTC. It yields the protein CASSLYRDRVGYTF. The whole variable domain, filled in from reference TRBV7-2 and TRBJ1-2, reads GAGVSQSPSNKVTEKGKDVELRCDPISGHTALYWYRQSLGQGLEFLIYFQGNSAPDKSGLPSDRFSAERTGGSVSTLTIQRTQQEDSAVYLCASSLYRDRVGYTFGSGTRLTVV.

The chain uses TRBV12-5 and TRBJ2-2; D is perhaps TRBD1 (6 bases). The CDR3 is 19 residues long. Germline values: CDR1 LGHNT, CDR2 FRNRAP. The V end lost 3 bases, the J end lost 2 bases, and 22 bases lay between the germline ends. CDR3: CASGFSPGVDGSNTGELFF. The CDR3 DNA sequence: TGTGCTAGTGGTTTTAGTCCAGGGGTGGATGGGAGTAACACCGGGGAGCTGTTTTTT.

The chain carries TRBV4-2 and TRBJ2-7; maybe TRBD1 (6 bases). CDR1 and CDR2 from the germline V gene are LGHNA and YNFKEQ. CDR3 length: 15 residues. V dropped 4 bases and J dropped 6 bases, with 19 bases sitting between them. The CDR3 is CASSLRQVVSGEQYF. As DNA, the CDR3 is TGTGCCAGCAGCCTAAGACAGGTGGTATCGGGCGAGCAGTACTTC.

The rearrangement joins TRBV25-1 to TRBJ1-2; D may be TRBD1 (5 bases). Germline CDR1 MGHDK, CDR2 SYGVNS. The CDR3 is 17 residues long. Trimming cost V 3 bases and J 5 bases, with 22 bases left between them. The CDR3 nucleotides are TGTGCCAGCAGTGACCCCACCTACCCAGGGTCAGGGTATGGCTACACCTTC. It yields the protein CASSDPTYPGSGYGYTF.

Here the CDR3 DNA reads TGTGCCAGCAGTCCAACCGGGGGGAATGAGCAGTTCTTC. It specifies CASSPTGGNEQFF. The chain employs TRBV27 and TRBJ2-1, with 7 nucleotides matching TRBD2. The J segment lost 7 bases and the V segment lost 5 bases, leaving 5 bases of the junction unmatched. This CDR3 contains 13 residues. In germline, CDR1 is MNHEY, CDR2 SMNVEV (reference sequence).

In DNA form, the CDR3 reads TGTGCCAGTAGGGGGACAGGGAACACTGAAGCTTTCTTT. Residues: CASRGTGNTEAFF. The chain links TRBV19 to TRBJ1-1, with 8 nucleotides matching TRBD1. This CDR3 is built from 13 residues. The germline CDR1 and CDR2 sequences are LNHDA and SQIVND (reference sequence). V shed 6 bases and J 1 base; nucleotides not matched to a gene: 1.

V and J are TRBV9 and TRBJ1-1; D perhaps matches TRBD1 (5 bases). Trimming left V 0 bases short and J 3 bases short, with 6 bases between. The CDR3 extends over 13 amino acids. The V gene's germline CDR1 is SGDLS and CDR2 YYNGEE. The DNA for the CDR3 is TGTGCCAGCAGCGTAGCGGGGGACACTGAAGCTTTCTTT. Amino acids: CASSVAGDTEAFF. The variable domain in full, completed from reference TRBV9 and TRBJ1-1, reads DSGVTQTPKHLITATGQRVTLRCSPRSGDLSVYWYQQSLDQGLQFLIQYYNGEERAKGNILERFSAQQFPDLHSELNLSSLELGDSALYFCASSVAGDTEAFFGQGTRLTVV.

This clone is a singleton in its sample. The chain joins TRBV28 to TRBJ2-7; 8 bases align to TRBD1. V was clipped by 10 bases and J by 0 bases; unmatched bases: 8. This CDR3 comprises 14 residues. Per the germline V gene, CDR1 is MDHEN and CDR2 is SYDVKM. The CDR3 spells CATQGQGASYEQYV. The CDR3 DNA sequence: TGTGCCACCCAGGGCCAGGGGGCCTCCTACGAGCAGTACGTC.

This clone was seen a handful of times. V is TRBV7-2 and J is TRBJ2-7, with TRBD1 matching 8 bases. With 1 base clipped from V and 3 bases from J, the junction kept 8 bases outside the gene matches. This CDR3 comprises 16 residues. Looked up from germline, CDR1 is SGHTA and CDR2 is FQGNSA. The CDR3 loop reads CASSLVGGQGGYEQYF. CDR3 bases: TGTGCCAGCAGCTTAGTAGGTGGACAGGGCGGCTACGAGCAGTACTTC.

Only one count was recorded for this clone. The V call is TRBV28, the J call TRBJ2-7; D possibly corresponds to TRBD1 (5 bases). The V gene's germline CDR1 is MDHEN and CDR2 SYDVKM. CDR3 length equals 13 residues. V lost 3 bases to trimming and J lost 3 bases, with 9 bases between them. Here the CDR3 reads CASSLDQGYEQYF. The CDR3 DNA is TGTGCCAGCAGTTTGGACCAGGGCTACGAGCAGTACTTC.

The chain joins TRBV27 to TRBJ2-1, with 12 bases lining up with TRBD2. The CDR3 totals 17 residues. The germline V gene encodes CDR1 MNHEY and CDR2 SMNVEV (reference sequence). Losses at the gene ends were 6 bases for V and 5 bases for J; bases not matched to a gene: 11. This chain's CDR3 is CASSSGVLAGGHNEQFF. CDR3 nucleotides: TGTGCCAGCAGCTCTGGGGTACTAGCGGGGGGCCACAATGAGCAGTTCTTC.

This chain joins TRBV30 and TRBJ2-1, with 7 bases matching TRBD1. This CDR3 comprises 13 residues. Germline loops: CDR1 GTSNPN, CDR2 SVGIG (reference sequence). V was clipped by 1 base and J by 13 bases; unmatched bases: 10. The CDR3 region is CAWSDLTGVSQFF. The CDR3 DNA follows: TGTGCCTGGAGTGATTTAACAGGGGTGAGTCAGTTCTTC. Variable domain in full (rest from reference TRBV30 and TRBJ2-1): SQTIHQWPATLVQPVGSPLSLECTVEGTSNPNLYWYRQAAGRGLQLLFYSVGIGQISSEVPQNLSASRPQDRQFILSSKKLLLSDSGFYLCAWSDLTGVSQFFGPGTRLTVL.

This chain links TRBV7-9 with TRBJ2-7; D perhaps matches TRBD1 (5 bases). The CDR3 runs 14 residues. V lost 0 bases and J 6 bases, leaving 12 bases between the germline ends. Germline lookup yields CDR1 SEHNR and CDR2 FQNEAQ (reference sequence). The CDR3 DNA follows: TGTGCCAGCAGCTTAGCTTCCAGGGCCTTCGAGCAGTACTTC. This encodes CASSLASRAFEQYF.

J is TRBJ2-7 and V is TRBV5-1; TRBD2 matches 7 bases. Trimming removed 0 bases from V and 2 bases from J; junction bases left unmatched: 5. The CDR3 extends over 15 amino acids. The germline V gene encodes CDR1 SGHRS and CDR2 YFSETQ. The CDR3 spells CASSLGSGNTYEQYF. In DNA form, the CDR3 reads TGCGCCAGCAGCTTGGGAAGCGGGAACACCTACGAGCAGTACTTC. The variable domain in full, completed from reference TRBV5-1 and TRBJ2-7, reads KAGVTQTPRYLIKTRGQQVTLSCSPISGHRSVSWYQQTPGQGLQFLFEYFSETQRNKGNFPGRFSGRQFSNSRSEMNVSTLELGDSALYLCASSLGSGNTYEQYFGPGTRLTVT.

The gene calls are TRBV19 and TRBJ2-7; TRBD1 matches at 9 bases. The germline V gene has CDR1 LNHDA and CDR2 SQIVND (reference sequence). The CDR3 consists of 14 residues. V shed 6 bases, J shed 0 bases, and the junction held 3 bases outside the gene matches. CDR3 nucleotide sequence: TGTGCCAGTAGGGGGACAGGGAGCTCCTACGAGCAGTACTTC. Translating gives CASRGTGSSYEQYF.

The chain has TRBV30 and TRBJ1-1; D uncertain. Germline V gives CDR1 GTSNPN, CDR2 SVGIG (reference sequence). This CDR3 has 13 residues. Between the trimmed V and J ends, which lost 7 bases and 0 bases, there was a span of 12 bases. Here the CDR3 DNA reads TGTGCCTTGAAAACCCAGATGAACACTGAAGCTTTCTTT. Translating gives CALKTQMNTEAFF.

The rearrangement links TRBV30 to TRBJ2-3; TRBD1 might be the D (6 bases). The ends were cut back, 3 bases at V and 2 bases at J, with 15 bases in the middle. This CDR3 contains 15 residues. Germline V CDR1 and CDR2: GTSNPN, SVGIG (reference sequence). The CDR3 region has the DNA TGTGCCTGGAGCAAATTGCTGGGGGCCACAGATACGCAGTATTTT. It codes for CAWSKLLGATDTQYF.

This sequence joins TRBV19 and TRBJ2-2; TRBD2 matches at 8 bases. Unmatched junction bases numbered 10, after V lost 5 bases and J lost 5 bases. Germline CDR1 is LNHDA and CDR2 is SQIVND (reference sequence). This CDR3 has 16 residues. CDR3 bases: TGTGCCAGTAGTCATAGCGGGGTACGTTCTACCGGGGAGCTGTTTTTT. Its protein is CASSHSGVRSTGELFF.

The chain links TRBV5-5 to TRBJ2-2, with D perhaps matching TRBD1 (6 bases). CDR1 SGHKS and CDR2 YYEKEE come from the germline V gene (reference sequence). V lost 4 bases to trimming and J lost 1 base, with 11 bases between them. The CDR3 sequence is 15 residues long. The CDR3: CASSPGHLNTGELFF. In nucleotides, the CDR3 is TGTGCCAGCAGCCCGGGACATTTGAACACCGGGGAGCTGTTTTTT.

The chain recombines TRBV6-1 with TRBJ2-7, with TRBD2 as a possible D gene (5 bases). The V and J ends lost 4 bases and 4 bases respectively, with 17 bases between them. There are 15 residues in the CDR3. Germline CDR1 is MNHNS and CDR2 is SASEGT. CDR3 coding DNA: TGTGCCAGCAGTGTGGCGAGGGAACAGTTGTACGAGCAGTACTTC. Amino acids: CASSVAREQLYEQYF.

The chain joins TRBV5-1 to TRBJ2-5; tentatively, D is TRBD1 (6 bases). Germline V gives CDR1 SGHRS, CDR2 YFSETQ. V was clipped by 4 bases and J by 5 bases, with 12 bases between them. CDR3 length: 13 amino acids. Here the CDR3 DNA reads TGCGCCAGCAGCACCGGACAGTGGGAGACCCAGTACTTC. Its protein product is CASSTGQWETQYF.

The chain employs TRBV5-1 and TRBJ2-3; D remains unclear. The V end lost 7 bases, the J end lost 2 bases, and 5 bases lay between the germline ends. The CDR3 sequence is 11 residues long. Germline loops: CDR1 SGHRS, CDR2 YFSETQ. CDR3 amino acids: CASGLTDTQYF. The CDR3 DNA sequence: TGCGCCAGCGGGCTCACAGATACGCAGTATTTT. Complete variable domain (other parts from reference TRBV5-1 and TRBJ2-3): KAGVTQTPRYLIKTRGQQVTLSCSPISGHRSVSWYQQTPGQGLQFLFEYFSETQRNKGNFPGRFSGRQFSNSRSEMNVSTLELGDSALYLCASGLTDTQYFGPGTRLTVL.

V gene TRBV5-1 combines with J gene TRBJ2-5; D is unclear. Germline values: CDR1 SGHRS, CDR2 YFSETQ. V was trimmed by 1 base and J by 4 bases, leaving 8 bases between them. The CDR3 is 13 amino acids. The CDR3 is CASSLPSGETQYF. In nucleotides, the CDR3 is TGCGCCAGCAGCTTGCCGAGTGGAGAGACCCAGTACTTC.

A note on this clone: The sample contains more than one DNA sequence encoding this CDR3. V gene TRBV7-9 combines with J gene TRBJ1-2; 9 nucleotides line up with TRBD1. This CDR3 comprises 13 residues. Germline V gene sequence: CDR1 SEHNR, CDR2 FQNEAQ (reference sequence). With 5 bases clipped from V and 6 bases from J, the junction kept 4 bases outside the gene matches. CDR3: CASSLRDRDGYTF. The CDR3 region has the DNA TGTGCCAGCAGCCTCCGGGACAGGGATGGCTACACCTTC.

J is TRBJ2-7 and V is TRBV5-6, with D unresolved. This CDR3 is 14 amino acids long. Germline-derived CDR1 and CDR2 are SGHDT and YYEEEE. Trimming left V 4 bases short and J 2 bases short, with 13 bases between. Here the CDR3 reads CASSDGPIPYEQYV. In DNA form, the CDR3 reads TGTGCCAGCAGCGATGGGCCGATACCCTACGAGCAGTACGTC.

V gene TRBV30 combines with J gene TRBJ1-2; no firm D call. V dropped 4 bases and J dropped 2 bases, with 5 bases sitting between them. Germline V gene data show CDR1 as GTSNPN and CDR2 as SVGIG (reference sequence). The CDR3 consists of 11 residues. The CDR3 DNA reads TGTGCCTGGAAGCTAAACTATGGCTACACCTTC. Its protein product is CAWKLNYGYTF.

This chain joins TRBV6-5 and TRBJ2-2, with D perhaps matching TRBD1 (5 bases). V lost 7 bases to trimming and J lost 6 bases, with 12 bases between them. In germline, CDR1 is MNHEY, CDR2 SVGAGI. The CDR3 has 13 residues. CDR3 loop: CASKISGSGELFF. The CDR3 coding sequence is TGTGCCAGCAAGATCTCAGGGTCCGGGGAGCTGTTTTTT.

The rearrangement links TRBV7-9 to TRBJ2-4; possible D gene TRBD1, 5 bases. Germline CDR1 SEHNR, CDR2 FQNEAQ (reference sequence). V was shortened by 7 bases and J by 6 bases, with 16 bases between the two germline ends. The CDR3 runs to 14 residues. CDR3 bases: TGTGCCAGCACGAAGCCAGGGATAGGAAACATTCAGTACTTC. It specifies CASTKPGIGNIQYF.